The rows below give T cell receptor beta chains drawn from one sample of a study of shared clonotypes between healthy human individuals. Produced via immunoSEQ multiplex PCR; TCRdb's table is partial and in-frame only. This sample yields about 450,000 clones, of which roughly 77% are seen a single time; less than 15% belongs to the top ten. Sequencing input: PBMCs. The receptors were gathered from a woman aged 40 to 55 in good health. Some clones in this sample may be carry-over from other donors' samples. The CDR3 runs from the conserved cysteine through the conserved F or W. The order of the fields is clone size, V gene, J gene, D gene, CDR3 DNA, CDR3 protein. D genes are given only for firm matches. Rows give clone size only sometimes, using once, few, many, or a class for an expanded clone.

many	TRBV6-6	TRBJ2-3	TRBD2	TGTGCCAGCAGTTACCCTGGACTAGCGGCCACAGATACGCAGTATTTT	CASSYPGLAATDTQYF
NA	TRBV7-3	TRBJ2-3	NA	TGTGCCAGCAGCTTAAGGGCGGGTTTCACAGATACGCAGTATTTT	CASSLRAGFTDTQYF
few	TRBV27	TRBJ2-6	NA	TGTGCCAGCAGTTTACACTCTGGGGCCAACGTCCTGACTTTC	CASSLHSGANVLTF
once	TRBV7-9	TRBJ1-3	NA	TGTGCCAGCAGCGCCGGGCCCTCTGGAAACACCATATATTTT	CASSAGPSGNTIYF
NA	TRBV6-6	TRBJ1-5	TRBD1	TGTGCCAGCAGTTACCCGACAGGGCAGGACCAGCCCCAGCATTTT	CASSYPTGQDQPQHF
NA	TRBV27	TRBJ2-1	TRBD2	TGTGCCAAATTACGAAGGACTAGCGAGGTCATGGCTACCGGGAATGAGCAGTTCTTC	CAKLRRTSEVMATGNEQFF
NA	TRBV7-9	TRBJ1-1	NA	TGTGCCAGCAGCTTAGATGGACGGGAGAACACTGAAGCTTTCTTT	CASSLDGRENTEAFF
once	TRBV18	TRBJ2-1	NA	TGTGCCAGCTCACCGCCATGGGGGGAAGAAAACAATGAGCAGTTCTTC	CASSPPWGEENNEQFF
NA	TRBV7-9	TRBJ2-3	NA	TGTGCCAGCAGCTTATCCAGCACAGATACGCAGTATTTT	CASSLSSTDTQYF
NA	TRBV6-1	TRBJ2-7	TRBD2	TGTGCCAGCGCGACTAGCGGAAGCTTGTCTTACGAGCAGTACTTC	CASATSGSLSYEQYF
few	TRBV4-1	TRBJ2-5	NA	TGCGCCAGCCACCGGTCGAGGCTCGGGGAGACCCAGTACTTC	CASHRSRLGETQYF
NA	TRBV7-3	TRBJ2-1	NA	TGTGCCAGCAGCTTAACCGGGTTGGGTGAGCAGTTCTTC	CASSLTGLGEQFF
NA	TRBV29-1	TRBJ2-7	TRBD2	TGCAGCGCTTTAGCGGGAGCGGAGTACGAGCAGTACTTC	CSALAGAEYEQYF
once	TRBV9	TRBJ2-2	NA	TGTGCCAGCAGCGTAGGTCCTCGCGGGGAGCTGTTTTTT	CASSVGPRGELFF
NA	TRBV29-1	TRBJ1-6	NA	TGCAGCGTTGGGGAGGGGGGTGGTGATTCACCCCTCCACTTT	CSVGEGGGDSPLHF
NA	TRBV7-6	TRBJ2-3	NA	TGTGCCAGCAGCTCGGAACTAGCAATAGATACGCAGTATTTT	CASSSELAIDTQYF
NA	TRBV19	TRBJ1-2	TRBD1	TGTGCCAGTAAAGAAACAGGGGGCTATCATGGCTACACCTTC	CASKETGGYHGYTF
NA	TRBV5-6	TRBJ2-3	NA	TGTGCCAGCAGCTTGGGGCACCTCACAGATACGCAGTATTTT	CASSLGHLTDTQYF
NA	TRBV10-3	TRBJ2-1	TRBD2	TGTGCCATCATGGCGACGAGCGGGAGACGCGATGAGCAGTTCTTC	CAIMATSGRRDEQFF
NA	TRBV30	TRBJ1-5	NA	TGTGCCTGGAGTGCACAGGGCAATCAGCCCCAGCATTTT	CAWSAQGNQPQHF
NA	TRBV20-1	TRBJ2-1	NA	TGCAGTGCTAGAGATAATAGATACCAGTTCTTC	CSARDNRYQFF
NA	TRBV7-2	TRBJ1-3	NA	TGTGCCAGCAGCAGACAGGCCAGCTCTGGAAACACCATATATTTT	CASSRQASSGNTIYF
NA	TRBV6-1	TRBJ2-2	TRBD2	TGTGCCAGCAGTGAAGTGGAGACTAGCGGGAGGGCCCGAGGGGAGCTGTTTTTT	CASSEVETSGRARGELFF
NA	TRBV7-3	TRBJ1-3	NA	TGTGCCAGCAGCTTAAATGGGGGGACTGAGAGCTCTGGAAACACCATATATTTT	CASSLNGGTESSGNTIYF
NA	TRBV30	TRBJ1-2	NA	TGTGCCTGGAATGTGGGGAGTAACTATGGCTACACCTTC	CAWNVGSNYGYTF
once	TRBV7-3	TRBJ2-3	TRBD2	TGTGCCAGCAGCCCCACTAGCGGGACGGGCACAGATACGCAGTATTTT	CASSPTSGTGTDTQYF
once	TRBV5-1	TRBJ1-1	NA	TGCGCCAGCAGCTTCGGCAATAGACGGACTGAAGCTTTCTTT	CASSFGNRRTEAFF
NA	TRBV18	TRBJ1-1	TRBD1	TGTGCCAGCTCACCACGATTAGGACAGGGGTTACACACTGAAGCTTTCTTT	CASSPRLGQGLHTEAFF
NA	TRBV7-2	TRBJ2-1	TRBD2	TGTGCCAGCAGCATTAGCGGGAGTACCCACAATGAGCAGTTCTTC	CASSISGSTHNEQFF
NA	TRBV10-3	TRBJ2-1	NA	TGTGCCATCACCGGGGTCGGCTACAATGAGCAGTTCTTC	CAITGVGYNEQFF
NA	TRBV27	TRBJ1-1	TRBD1	TGTGCCAGCAGTTTAGACACAGGGGGCGCGTCTGAAGCTTTCTTT	CASSLDTGGASEAFF
NA	TRBV6-5	TRBJ1-1	TRBD1	TGTGCCAGCAGCGGACAGGGCCCTTACGAAGCTTTCTTT	CASSGQGPYEAFF
NA	TRBV7-8	TRBJ2-5	TRBD1	TGTGCCAGCAGCTGGCCCGGGGGACAGGCTAACCGAGAGACCCAGTACTTC	CASSWPGGQANRETQYF
NA	TRBV6-5	TRBJ2-3	TRBD2	TGTGCCAGCAAACCGGGACTAGCAACAGATACGCAGTATTTT	CASKPGLATDTQYF
NA	TRBV19	TRBJ2-7	TRBD1	TGTGCCAGTAGTCCGAGACAGGGCCCTTCCGAGCAGTACTTC	CASSPRQGPSEQYF